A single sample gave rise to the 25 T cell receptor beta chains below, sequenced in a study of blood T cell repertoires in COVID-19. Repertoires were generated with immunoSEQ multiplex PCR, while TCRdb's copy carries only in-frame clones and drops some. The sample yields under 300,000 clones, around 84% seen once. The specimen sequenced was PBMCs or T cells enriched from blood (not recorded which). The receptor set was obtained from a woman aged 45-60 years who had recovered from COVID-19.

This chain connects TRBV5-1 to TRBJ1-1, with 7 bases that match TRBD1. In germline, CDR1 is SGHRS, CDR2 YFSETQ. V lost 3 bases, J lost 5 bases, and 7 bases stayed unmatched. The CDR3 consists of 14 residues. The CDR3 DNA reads TGCGCCAGCAGCTATACAGGGGTTGTGACTGAAGCTTTCTTT. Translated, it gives CASSYTGVVTEAFF.

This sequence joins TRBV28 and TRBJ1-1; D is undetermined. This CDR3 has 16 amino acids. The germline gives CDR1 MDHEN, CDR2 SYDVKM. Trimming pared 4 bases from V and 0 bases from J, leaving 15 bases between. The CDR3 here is CASSSYGQNMNTEAFF. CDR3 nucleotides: TGTGCCAGCAGTTCTTATGGGCAGAATATGAACACTGAAGCTTTCTTT.

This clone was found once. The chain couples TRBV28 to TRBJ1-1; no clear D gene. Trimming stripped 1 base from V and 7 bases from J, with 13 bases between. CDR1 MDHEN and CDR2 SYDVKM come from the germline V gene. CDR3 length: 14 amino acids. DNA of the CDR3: TGTGCCAGCAGTTTATCCCGGTCCGTCGTTGAAGCTTTCTTT. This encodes CASSLSRSVVEAFF.

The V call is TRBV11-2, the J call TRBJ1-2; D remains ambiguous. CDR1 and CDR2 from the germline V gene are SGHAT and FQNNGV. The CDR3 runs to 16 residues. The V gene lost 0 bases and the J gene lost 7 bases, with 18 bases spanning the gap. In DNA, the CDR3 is TGTGCCAGCAGCTTAGATTTGGTAGTGACGGGAGGTGGCTACACCTTC. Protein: CASSLDLVVTGGGYTF.

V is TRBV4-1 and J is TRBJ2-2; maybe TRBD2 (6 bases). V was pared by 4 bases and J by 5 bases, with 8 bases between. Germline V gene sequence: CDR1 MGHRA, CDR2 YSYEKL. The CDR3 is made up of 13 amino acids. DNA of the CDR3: TGCGCCAGCAGCCGCGGGACGACCGGGGAGCTGTTTTTT. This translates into CASSRGTTGELFF.

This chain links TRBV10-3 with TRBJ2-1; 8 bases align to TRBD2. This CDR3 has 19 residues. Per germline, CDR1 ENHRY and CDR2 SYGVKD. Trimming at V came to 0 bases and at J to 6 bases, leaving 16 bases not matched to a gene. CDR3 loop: CAISESEEAGASPGNEQFF. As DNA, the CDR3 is TGTGCCATCAGTGAGTCCGAGGAAGCGGGAGCCTCTCCTGGCAATGAGCAGTTCTTC.

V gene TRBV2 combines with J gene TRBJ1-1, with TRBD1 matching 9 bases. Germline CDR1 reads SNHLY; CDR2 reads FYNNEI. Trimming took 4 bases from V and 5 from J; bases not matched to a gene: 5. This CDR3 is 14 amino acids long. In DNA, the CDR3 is TGTGCCAGCAGTGGAGGACAGGGGAAAACTGAAGCTTTCTTT. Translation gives CASSGGQGKTEAFF.

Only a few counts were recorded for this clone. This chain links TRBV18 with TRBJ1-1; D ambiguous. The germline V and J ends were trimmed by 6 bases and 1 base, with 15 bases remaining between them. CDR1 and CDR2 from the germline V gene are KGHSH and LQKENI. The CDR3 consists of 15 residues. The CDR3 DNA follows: TGTGCCAGCTCCTCATTCTTCGTGGCGAACACTGAAGCTTTCTTT. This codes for CASSSFFVANTEAFF.

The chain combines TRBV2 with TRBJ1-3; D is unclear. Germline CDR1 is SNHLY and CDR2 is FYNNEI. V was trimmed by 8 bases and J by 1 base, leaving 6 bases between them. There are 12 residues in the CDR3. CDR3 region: CASEDSGNTIYF. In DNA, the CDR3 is TGTGCCAGCGAGGATTCTGGAAACACCATATATTTT.

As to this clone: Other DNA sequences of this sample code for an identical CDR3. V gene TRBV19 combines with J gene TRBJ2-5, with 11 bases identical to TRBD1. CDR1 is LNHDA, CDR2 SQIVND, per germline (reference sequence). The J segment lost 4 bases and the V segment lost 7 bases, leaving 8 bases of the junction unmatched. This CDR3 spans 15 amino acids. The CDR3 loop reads CASKRGQGVLETQYF. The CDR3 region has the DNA TGTGCCAGTAAAAGGGGACAGGGGGTCTTAGAGACCCAGTACTTC.

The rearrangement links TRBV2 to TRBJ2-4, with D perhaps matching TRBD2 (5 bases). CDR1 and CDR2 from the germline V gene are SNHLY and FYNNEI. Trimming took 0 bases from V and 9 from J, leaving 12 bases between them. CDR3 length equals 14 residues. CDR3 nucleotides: TGTGCCAGCAGTGAAGCGCTAATCCGGGGCATTCAGTACTTC. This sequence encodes CASSEALIRGIQYF.

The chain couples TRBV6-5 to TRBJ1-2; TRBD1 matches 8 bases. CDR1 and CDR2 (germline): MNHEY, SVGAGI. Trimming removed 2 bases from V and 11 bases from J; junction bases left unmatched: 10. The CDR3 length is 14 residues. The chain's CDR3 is CASSYGQGALWYTF. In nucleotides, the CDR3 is TGTGCCAGCAGTTACGGGCAGGGGGCCTTGTGGTACACCTTC.

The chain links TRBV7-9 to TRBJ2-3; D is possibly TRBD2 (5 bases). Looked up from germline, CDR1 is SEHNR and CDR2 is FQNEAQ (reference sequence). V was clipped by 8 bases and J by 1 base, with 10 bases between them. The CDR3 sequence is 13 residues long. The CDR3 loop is CASETTGTDTQYF. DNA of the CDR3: TGTGCCAGCGAGACTACAGGCACAGATACGCAGTATTTT.

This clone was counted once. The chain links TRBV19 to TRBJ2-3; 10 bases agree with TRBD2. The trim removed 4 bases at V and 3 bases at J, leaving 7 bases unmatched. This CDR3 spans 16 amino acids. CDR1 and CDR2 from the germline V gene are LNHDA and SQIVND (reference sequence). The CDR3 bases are TGTGCCAGTAGTACGTCTAGCGGGAGAGCGACAGATACGCAGTATTTT. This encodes CASSTSSGRATDTQYF.

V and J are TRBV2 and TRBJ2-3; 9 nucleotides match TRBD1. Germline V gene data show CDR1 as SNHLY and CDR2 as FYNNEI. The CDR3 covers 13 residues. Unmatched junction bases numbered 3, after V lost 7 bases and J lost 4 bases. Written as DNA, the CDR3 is TGTGCCAGCACCCGGGACAGGGCAGATACGCAGTATTTT. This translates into CASTRDRADTQYF.

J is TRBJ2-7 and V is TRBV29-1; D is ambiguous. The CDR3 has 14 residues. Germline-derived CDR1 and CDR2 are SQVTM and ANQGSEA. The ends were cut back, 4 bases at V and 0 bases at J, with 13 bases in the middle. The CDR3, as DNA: TGCAGCGTTGGTTATCGGAGAAGCTCCTACGAGCAGTACTTC. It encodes CSVGYRRSSYEQYF.

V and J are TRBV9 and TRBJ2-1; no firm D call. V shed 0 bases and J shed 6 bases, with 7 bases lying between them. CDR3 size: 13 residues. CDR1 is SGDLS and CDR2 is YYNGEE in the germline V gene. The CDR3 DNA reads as TGTGCCAGCAGCGTAGGGGCGCCCAATGAGCAGTTCTTC. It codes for CASSVGAPNEQFF.

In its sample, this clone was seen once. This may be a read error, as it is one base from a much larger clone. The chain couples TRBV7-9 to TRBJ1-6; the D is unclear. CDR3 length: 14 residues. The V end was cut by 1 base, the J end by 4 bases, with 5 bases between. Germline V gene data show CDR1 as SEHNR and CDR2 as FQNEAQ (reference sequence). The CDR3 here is CASSLERYNSPLHF. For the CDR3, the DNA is TGTGCCAGCAGCTTAGAACGGTATAATTCACCCCTCCACTTT.

The CDR3 coding sequence is TGTGCCAGCAGTTTATCTCCTACGGGGTACACCGGGGAGCTGTTTTTT. Translation: CASSLSPTGYTGELFF. The V call is TRBV27, the J call TRBJ2-2; D may be TRBD2 (5 bases). Germline-derived CDR1 and CDR2 are MNHEY and SMNVEV (reference sequence). V was cut by 0 bases and J by 3 bases, with 11 bases left in between. The CDR3 totals 16 residues.

The CDR3 is CASSDPPSPLGYNEQFF. CDR3 bases: TGCGCCAGCAGTGACCCCCCGTCCCCCCTAGGTTACAATGAGCAGTTCTTC. The chain links TRBV10-1 to TRBJ2-1; no reliable D call. Germline values: CDR1 WNHNN, CDR2 SYGVQD (reference sequence). V was pared by 3 bases and J by 4 bases, with 19 bases between. This CDR3 comprises 17 residues.

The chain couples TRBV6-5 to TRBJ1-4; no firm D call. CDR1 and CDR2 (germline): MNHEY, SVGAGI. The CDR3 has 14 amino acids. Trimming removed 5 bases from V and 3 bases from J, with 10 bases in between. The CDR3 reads CASSTHLANEKLFF. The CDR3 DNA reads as TGTGCCAGCAGTACACATTTGGCTAATGAAAAACTGTTTTTT.

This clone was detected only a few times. CDR3 region: CASSLGHPLSGNTIYF. For the CDR3, the DNA is TGTGCCAGCAGCTTAGGGCACCCTCTCTCTGGAAACACCATATATTTT. The rearrangement joins TRBV7-2 to TRBJ1-3, with no clear D. Germline CDR1 is SGHTA and CDR2 is FQGNSA. Trimming took off 1 base at V and 0 bases at J, with 10 bases between the two ends. The CDR3 consists of 16 residues.

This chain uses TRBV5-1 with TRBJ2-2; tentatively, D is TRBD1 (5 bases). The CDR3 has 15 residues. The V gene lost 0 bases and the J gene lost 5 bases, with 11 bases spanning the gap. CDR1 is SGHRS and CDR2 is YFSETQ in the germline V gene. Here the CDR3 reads CASSLEGVGTGELFF. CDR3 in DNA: TGCGCCAGCAGCTTGGAAGGGGTCGGGACCGGGGAGCTGTTTTTT. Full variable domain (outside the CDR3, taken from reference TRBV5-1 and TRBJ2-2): KAGVTQTPRYLIKTRGQQVTLSCSPISGHRSVSWYQQTPGQGLQFLFEYFSETQRNKGNFPGRFSGRQFSNSRSEMNVSTLELGDSALYLCASSLEGVGTGELFFGEGSRLTVL.

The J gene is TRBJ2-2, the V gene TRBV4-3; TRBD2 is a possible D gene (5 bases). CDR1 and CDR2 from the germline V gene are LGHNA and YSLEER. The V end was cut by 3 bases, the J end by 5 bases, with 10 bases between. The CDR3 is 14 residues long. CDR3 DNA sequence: TGCGCCAGCAGCCATAGTTGGGAGACCGGGGAGCTGTTTTTT. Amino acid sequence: CASSHSWETGELFF.

CDR3 residues: CATGNEKLFF. DNA for the CDR3: TGTGCGACAGGGAATGAAAAACTGTTTTTT. The chain employs TRBV19 and TRBJ1-4; 7 nucleotides line up with TRBD1. The CDR3 consists of 10 residues. Looked up from germline, CDR1 is LNHDA and CDR2 is SQIVND (reference sequence).